This T cell receptor beta chain is from a study of molecular identifiers for immune sequencing clone quantification. This clonotype was seen at least ten times. Making the bulk TCR libraries relied on previously described methods and listed TCR primers. TCRdb reprocessed the PCR reads with MiXCR, giving one entry per CDR3 protein. The table shows nearly 650,000 distinct CDR3 sequences, with roughly 25% occurring only once. V dropped 0 bases and J dropped 5 bases, with 17 bases sitting between them. The CDR3 length is 15 residues. Germline V gene data show CDR1 as GTSNPN and CDR2 as SVGIG (reference sequence).

The sequenced sample consisted of naive CD8+ T cells from blood, with Jurkat cell RNA spiked in. Indicated subset: FACS-sorted CD8+CD4-CCR7+CD45RA+ naive T cells. This chain joins TRBV30 and TRBJ2-7; TRBD1 or TRBD2 may be the D gene (5 bases each). This clonotype was obtained from a human donor in good health. Some libraries in this study had Jurkat cell RNA spiked in. CDR3 DNA sequence: TGTGCCTGGAGTGTCGGGGCTACGTTCGGGGACGAGCAGTACTTC. Residues: CAWSVGATFGDEQYF.